This paragraph reports one TCR beta chain. Its antigen is still unknown. Sequencing relied on a cDNA template that was reverse transcribed from extracted RNA. Here immunoSEQ multiplex PCR was the method, and the copy in TCRdb shows in-frame clones only, minus some. The sample includes about 200,000 clones, about three fifths of them seen just once. The sample comes from a study of CD8+ T cells in alopecia areata. Study in general: Patients received oral tofacitinib, 5 to 10 mg twice daily, for moderate-to-severe alopecia areata. The study's findings and limits: Greater clonality was observed in lesional scalp samples, especially alopecia totalis/universalis, versus normal scalp. Having just one nonresponder leaves the connection between baseline CD8+ expansion and response unresolved. Tofacitinib did not eliminate many expanded lesional clones from scalp or blood.

CDR1 and CDR2 (germline): SGHRS, YFSETQ. The CDR3 totals 14 residues. Losses at the gene ends were 4 bases for V and 4 bases for J; bases not matched to a gene: 4. The treatment is: oral pan-JAK inhibitor, 5-10 mg twice daily. This receptor was identified in a human donor with alopecia areata. This rearrangement joins TRBV5-1 to TRBJ1-4; 7 bases map to TRBD1. The sequences come from CD4+ T cells sorted from blood, collected at week 4, from a patient treated with tofacitinib. The CDR3 DNA is TGCGCCAGCAGCATCCAGGGGGATAATGAAAAACTGTTTTTT. Residues: CASSIQGDNEKLFF.